This T cell receptor beta chain was identified in a study of brain T cells in children with intractable seizures. As to time point: blood from clinic visit 5 months post-surgery; TSC patient then seizure free. The CDR3 is 15 amino acids. From germline, CDR1 is SQVTM and CDR2 ANQGSEA. V lost 0 bases and J lost 4, with 14 bases in between. Using immunoSEQ multiplex PCR, the repertoire was profiled, and TCRdb retains in-frame clones only, with some absent. This sample has hundreds of thousands of clones; about 94% occur once, and the top ten carry roughly 5.7%. This chain uses TRBV29-1 with TRBJ2-3, with no clear D. The source material was peripheral blood, sampled roughly 5 months after surgery. This sequence originates from a boy in the first two years of life with tuberous sclerosis and intractable seizures. CDR3 sequence reads: CSVEDPEQSADTQYF. CDR3 sequence (DNA): TGCAGCGTTGAAGACCCCGAACAGTCCGCAGATACGCAGTATTTT.